The sequence of this T cell receptor beta chain was determined in a study of control samples from healthy donors and cancer patients. CDR1 is SGHKS, CDR2 YYEKEE, per germline (reference sequence). The CDR3 contains 15 residues. V was shortened by 0 bases and J by 1 base, with 7 bases between the two germline ends. The data were produced by immunoSEQ multiplex PCR, yet TCRdb's version contains in-frame clones alone and is incomplete. Here the sample spans around 130,000 clones, approximately 90% being singletons. The sequenced sample consisted of blood. This chain connects TRBV5-5 to TRBJ2-2; D is possibly TRBD2 (6 bases). This clonotype was sampled from a young man in good health. The CDR3: CASSLAGVNTGELFF. The CDR3 DNA is TGTGCCAGCAGCTTGGCGGGGGTGAACACCGGGGAGCTGTTTTTT.